The 18 T cell receptor beta chains reported below all come from one sample, sequenced in a study of blood T cell repertoires in COVID-19. Some clones are missing from TCRdb's copy, which holds only in-frame ones; the method was immunoSEQ multiplex PCR. Here the sample spans about 300,000 clones, more than 70% being singletons. Sample: peripheral blood. The receptors originated from a woman in her thirties with COVID-19, enrolled during active disease.

The rearrangement links TRBV3-1 (or the pseudogene TRBV3-2) to TRBJ1-1, with TRBD1 matching 9 bases. V shed 1 base, J shed 5 bases, and the junction held 5 bases outside the gene matches. This CDR3 is built from 15 residues. Germline V gives CDR1 LGHDT, CDR2 YNNKEL (reference sequence). DNA of the CDR3: TGTGCCAGCAGCCAAGGATGGACAGGGGATACTGAAGCTTTCTTT. Translation: CASSQGWTGDTEAFF.

The J gene is TRBJ2-1, the V gene TRBV19; 13 bases are a match to TRBD2. Looked up from germline, CDR1 is LNHDA and CDR2 is SQIVND (reference sequence). Trimming at V came to 7 bases and at J to 5 bases, leaving 8 bases not matched to a gene. There are 16 residues in the CDR3. CDR3 DNA: TGTGCCAGTACACTCATAGGACTAGCGGGGGACAATGAGCAGTTCTTC. Translated, it gives CASTLIGLAGDNEQFF.

The rearrangement links TRBV11-2 to TRBJ2-1, with 8 bases identical to TRBD2. After removal of 8 bases from V and 5 bases from J, the junction contained 11 bases not matched to a gene. The V gene's germline CDR1 is SGHAT and CDR2 FQNNGV. The CDR3 covers 15 residues. CDR3 in amino acids: CASGLIAGPHNEQFF. CDR3 sequence (DNA): TGTGCCAGCGGCCTGATAGCGGGGCCACACAATGAGCAGTTCTTC.

This clone was found a few times. The gene calls are TRBV4-2 and TRBJ2-7, with 7 bases lining up with TRBD1. This CDR3 is built from 14 residues. V lost 0 bases and J lost 3; bases outside the gene matches: 2. The germline gives CDR1 LGHNA, CDR2 YNFKEQ. CDR3 DNA sequence: TGTGCCAGCAGCCAAGAGGACAGGCACTACGAGCAGTACTTC. Its translation: CASSQEDRHYEQYF.

The chain links TRBV6-5 to TRBJ2-5, with TRBD2 as a possible D gene (5 bases). The CDR3 contains 14 residues. Germline V CDR1 and CDR2: MNHEY, SVGAGI. Trimming removed 0 bases at V and 4 bases at J, with 9 bases between. This chain's CDR3 is CASSYSPGSETQYF. CDR3 DNA sequence: TGTGCCAGCAGTTACTCACCGGGATCAGAGACCCAGTACTTC.

The gene calls are TRBV28 and TRBJ2-3, with TRBD1 matching over 7 bases. The CDR3 consists of 16 residues. Germline lookup yields CDR1 MDHEN and CDR2 SYDVKM. J gave up 6 bases and V 5 bases, and 14 bases lay outside the gene matches. CDR3 residues: CASSDTGAAKRDTQYF. DNA of the CDR3: TGTGCCAGCAGTGATACAGGGGCCGCAAAGCGGGATACGCAGTATTTT. The variable domain in full, with the rest retrieved from reference TRBV28 and TRBJ2-3, is DVKVTQSSRYLVKRTGEKVFLECVQDMDHENMFWYRQDPGLGLRLIYFSYDVKMKEKGDIPEGYSVSREKKERFSLILESASTNQTSMYLCASSDTGAAKRDTQYFGPGTRLTVL.

CDR3 DNA: TGTGCCAGCAGTGCTAGAAATAATTCACCCCTCCACTTT. Amino acids: CASSARNNSPLHF. The chain couples TRBV2 to TRBJ1-6; the D is unclear. V gave up 4 bases and J gave up 5 bases, with 6 bases separating them. Germline V lookup: CDR1 SNHLY, CDR2 FYNNEI. The CDR3 totals 13 residues.

The rearrangement links TRBV2 to TRBJ1-1; the match to TRBD1 covers 9 bases. This CDR3 comprises 14 residues. Germline trimming cut 7 bases from V and 2 bases from J; bases unmatched to any gene: 5. Germline V gene lookup returns CDR1 SNHLY and CDR2 FYNNEI. The chain's CDR3 is CASKPGQGNTEAFF. The CDR3 bases are TGTGCCAGCAAGCCGGGACAGGGTAACACTGAAGCTTTCTTT.

As concerns this clone: Other nucleotide sequences from this sample produce the same CDR3. This sequence joins TRBV6-2 or TRBV6-3 and TRBJ1-5; no definite D call. V was pared by 0 bases and J by 4 bases, with 7 bases between. From germline, CDR1 is MNHEY and CDR2 SVGEGT. The CDR3 is 14 residues long. Here the CDR3 reads CASSYSGRNQPQHF. The CDR3 DNA reads as TGTGCCAGCAGTTACTCAGGCAGGAATCAGCCCCAGCATTTT.

The chain uses TRBV24-1 and TRBJ2-2; no clear D gene. V was pared by 7 bases and J by 3 bases, with 5 bases between. This CDR3 region has 12 residues. Germline lookup yields CDR1 KGHDR and CDR2 SFDVKD. The CDR3, as DNA: TGTGCCACCAGCGGTGACACCGGGGAGCTGTTTTTT. It translates to CATSGDTGELFF.

In this sample, this clone turned up once. The CDR3 nucleotides read TGTGCCAGCAGCTTAGTTTTGGCAGGAACCTATAATTCACCCCTCCACTTT. Its translation is CASSLVLAGTYNSPLHF. This chain links TRBV7-2 with TRBJ1-6; D gene unclear. Germline V gives CDR1 SGHTA, CDR2 FQGNSA. Trimming removed 1 base from V and 2 bases from J, with 12 bases in between. The CDR3 is 17 amino acids.

The chain links TRBV19 to TRBJ2-2; 10 positions match TRBD1. Trimming removed 3 bases from V and 0 bases from J; junction bases left unmatched: 16. Germline V gives CDR1 LNHDA, CDR2 SQIVND (reference sequence). This CDR3 has 21 residues. The CDR3 protein is CASSIDGLGQGEPSNTGELFF. Here the CDR3 DNA reads TGTGCCAGTAGTATCGATGGATTAGGACAGGGGGAGCCCTCGAACACCGGGGAGCTGTTTTTT.

V is TRBV19 and J is TRBJ2-3; perhaps TRBD1 as D (7 bases). The CDR3 extends over 14 amino acids. Germline V gene sequence: CDR1 LNHDA, CDR2 SQIVND (reference sequence). Trimming stripped 3 bases from V and 5 bases from J, with 12 bases between. For the CDR3, the DNA is TGTGCCAGTAGTATCGGAGGGGGCCTAGATACGCAGTATTTT. Amino acid sequence: CASSIGGGLDTQYF.

The chain employs TRBV6-5 and TRBJ1-1, with a tentative D call TRBD1 (5 bases). The CDR3 spans 15 residues. Germline assignment: CDR1 MNHEY and CDR2 SVGAGI. V was shortened by 6 bases and J by 1 base, with 15 bases between the two germline ends. This chain's CDR3 is CASSSSGSSNTEAFF. CDR3 nucleotides: TGTGCCAGCAGCTCCTCAGGGTCCTCGAACACTGAAGCTTTCTTT.

The V gene is TRBV5-1, the J gene TRBJ2-1, with D tentatively TRBD2 (5 bases). CDR3 size: 16 residues. Germline-derived CDR1 and CDR2 are SGHRS and YFSETQ. V lost 4 bases and J 0 bases, leaving 14 bases between the germline ends. Here the CDR3 DNA reads TGCGCCAGCAGCAAACCCGGACTGGCCTCCTACAATGAGCAGTTCTTC. The encoded protein is CASSKPGLASYNEQFF.

V and J are TRBV2 and TRBJ1-2; D ambiguous. The V gene lost 2 bases and the J gene lost 2 bases, with 9 bases spanning the gap. The CDR3 runs to 14 residues. Germline V CDR1 and CDR2: SNHLY, FYNNEI. CDR3 nucleotide sequence: TGTGCCAGCAGTGAATCGGGGAGGAACTATGGCTACACCTTC. Encoded protein: CASSESGRNYGYTF.

The genes are TRBV24-1 and TRBJ1-2; 7 positions match TRBD1. This CDR3 is built from 15 residues. V lost 3 bases, J lost 3 bases, and 6 bases stayed unmatched. Looked up from germline, CDR1 is KGHDR and CDR2 is SFDVKD. This CDR3 is CATSDGTQGHYGYTF. CDR3 DNA sequence: TGTGCCACCAGTGATGGGACACAGGGGCACTATGGCTACACCTTC.

This sequence joins TRBV18 and TRBJ1-6, with a tentative D call TRBD1 (6 bases). CDR3 size: 15 residues. V shed 1 base and J shed 8 bases, with 12 bases lying between them. CDR1 and CDR2 (germline): KGHSH, LQKENI. CDR3 sequence: CASSPLQGSDSPLHF. DNA of the CDR3: TGTGCCAGCTCACCACTTCAGGGGAGCGATTCACCCCTCCACTTT.